These T cell receptor beta chains were read from a single sample in a study of T cell responses to AZD1222 COVID-19 vaccine. The table came from immunoSEQ multiplex PCR; TCRdb's copy has only in-frame clones and leaves some out. The data contain 150,000 to 200,000 clones, 92% of them seen just once; the ten biggest clones take up 1% to 1.4%. This specimen was peripheral blood, taken 28 days after the second AZD1222 dose. The source is an adult who received the AZD1222 COVID-19 vaccine. Both conserved end residues are part of each CDR3. D genes are given only for firm matches. Some rows have no size entry. The others give once, few or many, or a class for an expanded clone.

clone_size	d_call	v_call	j_call	cdr3_aa	cdr3_nt
NA	NA	TRBV7-6	TRBJ1-3	CASSPGPLDSGNTIYF	TGTGCCAGCAGCCCCGGACCGCTCGACTCTGGAAACACCATATATTTT
NA	TRBD1	TRBV7-8	TRBJ1-1	CASSNYRGRNTEAFF	TGTGCCAGCAGCAACTACAGGGGGCGGAACACTGAAGCTTTCTTT
NA	NA	TRBV10-2	TRBJ1-1	CASSEGLQFTEAFF	TGCGCCAGCAGTGAGGGACTCCAATTCACTGAAGCTTTCTTT
NA	TRBD2	TRBV5-4	TRBJ2-1	CASSLEGAGGFYNEQFF	TGTGCCAGCAGCTTGGAGGGCGCGGGGGGCTTCTACAATGAGCAGTTCTTC
once	NA	TRBV30	TRBJ1-1	CAWIKAANTEAFF	TGTGCCTGGATTAAAGCAGCGAACACTGAAGCTTTCTTT
NA	NA	TRBV4-2	TRBJ1-5	CASSQVATENQPQHF	TGTGCCAGCAGCCAAGTGGCGACAGAGAATCAGCCCCAGCATTTT
NA	TRBD1	TRBV14	TRBJ1-6	CASSQHGQGSSPLHF	TGTGCCAGCAGCCAGCATGGACAGGGAAGTTCACCCCTCCACTTT
NA	NA	TRBV19	TRBJ2-1	CASSQKASSYNEQFF	TGTGCCAGTAGTCAAAAGGCTAGCTCCTACAATGAGCAGTTCTTC
NA	NA	TRBV7-9	TRBJ1-1	CASSKQGDTEAFF	TGTGCCAGCAGCAAACAGGGAGATACTGAAGCTTTCTTT
once	TRBD1	TRBV11-2	TRBJ1-2	CASSRDREGGYTF	TGTGCCAGCAGTCGGGACAGGGAGGGTGGCTACACCTTC
once	TRBD1	TRBV2	TRBJ1-1	CASSEQGQEEAFF	TGTGCCAGCAGTGAACAGGGACAGGAGGAAGCTTTCTTT
NA	NA	TRBV24-1	TRBJ1-5	CATSVQVFGNQPQHF	TGTGCCACCAGCGTACAAGTTTTTGGCAATCAGCCCCAGCATTTT
NA	NA	TRBV29-1	TRBJ1-2	CSVDVGGYGYTF	TGCAGCGTTGATGTCGGCGGCTATGGCTACACCTTC
NA	NA	TRBV3-1/TRBV3-2	TRBJ2-1	CASSETGYTYNEQFF	TGTGCCAGCAGCGAAACAGGGTATACCTACAATGAGCAGTTCTTC
NA	NA	TRBV10-3	TRBJ2-1	CAISEAGSNEQFF	TGTGCCATCAGTGAGGCCGGGAGCAATGAGCAGTTCTTC
NA	NA	TRBV7-9	TRBJ1-1	CASSPSGDTEAFF	TGTGCCAGCAGCCCCTCCGGAGACACTGAAGCTTTCTTT
NA	NA	TRBV12-5	TRBJ2-1	CASGLVLGRTFQTYNEQFF	TGTGCTAGTGGTTTGGTACTCGGACGCACGTTCCAAACTTACAATGAGCAGTTCTTC
NA	NA	TRBV7-2	TRBJ2-7	CASSLDRRAGYEQYF	TGTGCCAGCAGCTTAGACCGGCGGGCCGGGTACGAGCAGTACTTC
NA	NA	TRBV3-1/TRBV3-2	TRBJ1-6	CASSQARRDSPLHF	TGTGCCAGCAGCCAAGCGCGAAGAGATTCACCCCTCCACTTT
NA	NA	TRBV30	TRBJ1-2	CAWNPLSPGWDYGYTF	TGTGCCTGGAATCCCCTGTCGCCAGGGTGGGACTATGGCTACACCTTC
NA	NA	TRBV28	TRBJ1-1	CASSLYPRVTEAFF	TGTGCCAGCAGTTTATATCCCAGGGTAACTGAAGCTTTCTTT
NA	NA	TRBV2	TRBJ1-4	CASSKQGGGNEKLFF	TGTGCCAGCAGTAAACAAGGGGGGGGTAATGAAAAACTGTTTTTT
NA	NA	TRBV24-1	TRBJ1-3	CATSDSRAGNTIYF	TGTGCCACCAGTGACTCAAGAGCTGGAAACACCATATATTTT
NA	TRBD1	TRBV5-1	TRBJ1-2	CASSLVPEGGAGGYTF	TGCGCCAGCAGCTTGGTCCCCGAAGGGGGCGCGGGAGGCTACACCTTC
NA	NA	TRBV19	TRBJ2-7	CASSISSDRSYEQYF	TGTGCCAGTAGTATATCCAGCGATCGCTCCTACGAGCAGTACTTC
once	TRBD2	TRBV7-9	TRBJ2-7	CASSPGRTSGGSLVF	TGTGCCAGCAGCCCTGGAAGGACTAGCGGGGGTAGTTTGGTCTTC
few	TRBD2	TRBV5-1	TRBJ2-7	CASSERGRPYEQYF	TGCGCCAGCAGCGAGCGGGGCCGTCCCTACGAGCAGTACTTC
once	NA	TRBV5-4	TRBJ2-1	CASSLERDTHRSGQFF	TGTGCCAGCAGCTTGGAACGGGACACCCACCGAAGTGGGCAGTTCTTC
NA	TRBD1	TRBV24-1	TRBJ1-2	CATSDPDRDYGYTF	TGTGCCACCAGTGACCCTGACAGGGACTATGGCTACACCTTC
once	NA	TRBV3-1/TRBV3-2	TRBJ1-3	CASSLGSRDTIYF	TGTGCCAGCAGCCTGGGCTCGAGGGACACCATATATTTT
NA	NA	TRBV4-1	TRBJ1-5	CASSQNDRSNQPQHF	TGCGCCAGCAGCCAAAACGACAGGAGCAATCAGCCCCAGCATTTT
NA	TRBD1	TRBV5-1	TRBJ2-3	CASSKGQGAGDTQYF	TGCGCCAGCAGCAAGGGACAGGGGGCAGGAGATACGCAGTATTTT
NA	NA	TRBV9	TRBJ1-4	CASSRYGANEKLFF	TGTGCCAGCAGCCGATATGGGGCTAATGAAAAACTGTTTTTT
NA	TRBD2	TRBV4-2	TRBJ2-7	CASSPTSGGPHHEQYF	TGTGCCAGCAGTCCGACTAGCGGGGGCCCGCACCACGAGCAGTACTTC
NA	NA	TRBV6-2/TRBV6-3	TRBJ2-3	CASSYYAYTDTQYF	TGTGCCAGCAGTTACTATGCCTACACAGATACGCAGTATTTT
NA	NA	TRBV12-3/TRBV12-4	TRBJ2-1	CASRYTGEQFF	TGTGCCAGCAGGTATACTGGGGAGCAGTTCTTC
NA	NA	TRBV2	TRBJ1-2	CASSEARARRNGYTF	TGTGCCAGCAGTGAAGCGCGGGCCAGACGAAATGGCTACACCTTC
NA	NA	TRBV28	TRBJ1-2	CASRREDGYGYTF	TGTGCCAGCAGGAGAGAGGACGGCTATGGCTACACCTTC
NA	NA	TRBV12-1	TRBJ1-1	CASSQAELKAFF	TGTGCCAGCAGCCAAGCAGAGCTAAAAGCTTTCTTT
NA	NA	TRBV6-4	TRBJ1-1	CASSDPFDRRKVPSLMNTEAFF	TGTGCCAGCAGTGACCCCTTCGACAGGCGGAAGGTCCCTTCTCTTATGAACACTGAAGCTTTCTTT
NA	NA	TRBV7-9	TRBJ1-2	CASSPGGYGYTF	TGTGCCAGCAGCCCGGGGGGCTATGGCTACACCTTC
NA	NA	TRBV5-1	TRBJ1-1	CASSLGRTEAFF	TGCGCCAGCAGCTTGGGGCGGACTGAAGCTTTCTTT
NA	TRBD1	TRBV5-6	TRBJ1-4	CASSEGGRPNEKLFF	TGTGCCAGCAGCGAAGGGGGCCGGCCTAATGAAAAACTGTTTTTT
NA	NA	TRBV6-6	TRBJ1-5	CASSDYGPQHF	TGTGCCAGCAGCGATTACGGGCCCCAGCATTTT
NA	NA	TRBV6-6	TRBJ1-1	CASGVRLVNTEAFF	TGTGCCAGCGGGGTTCGGCTCGTGAACACTGAAGCTTTCTTT
NA	NA	TRBV4-1	TRBJ2-3	CASSQPRVGLSTDTQYF	TGCGCCAGCAGCCAACCCCGTGTAGGGCTTAGCACAGATACGCAGTATTTT
NA	TRBD1	TRBV6-5	TRBJ2-3	CASNRQGSTDTQYF	TGTGCCAGCAATAGACAGGGAAGCACAGATACGCAGTATTTT
NA	NA	TRBV15	TRBJ1-2	CATSRDEQGYGYTF	TGTGCCACCAGCAGAGACGAACAGGGCTATGGCTACACCTTC
NA	NA	TRBV12-3/TRBV12-4	TRBJ2-5	CASTDRLQETQYF	TGTGCCAGCACCGACAGACTCCAAGAGACCCAGTACTTC
NA	NA	TRBV10-2	TRBJ2-7	CASSERSSGALEQYF	TGCGCCAGCAGTGAGAGATCCTCGGGGGCTTTGGAGCAGTACTTC
NA	NA	TRBV27	TRBJ1-1	CASSFIGGRNTEAFF	TGTGCCAGCAGTTTCATCGGGGGGCGGAACACTGAAGCTTTCTTT
NA	TRBD1	TRBV15	TRBJ2-7	CATSKDRELGEQYF	TGTGCCACCAGCAAAGACAGGGAATTAGGCGAGCAGTACTTC
NA	NA	TRBV7-9	TRBJ2-5	CASSLLLVTNQETQYF	TGTGCCAGCAGCTTATTGTTAGTAACCAACCAAGAGACCCAGTACTTC
NA	NA	TRBV7-2	TRBJ1-1	CASSFYRIDTEAFF	TGTGCCAGCAGCTTCTACAGGATAGACACTGAAGCTTTCTTT
NA	TRBD1	TRBV4-1	TRBJ1-2	CASSQNDGQGGDGYTF	TGCGCCAGCAGCCAAAACGACGGACAGGGGGGGGATGGCTACACCTTC
NA	NA	TRBV9	TRBJ1-1	CASSGRGNTEAFF	TGTGCCAGCAGCGGCAGGGGGAACACTGAAGCTTTCTTT
NA	NA	TRBV6-5	TRBJ1-2	CASSSDWYGYTF	TGTGCCAGCAGTTCGGACTGGTATGGCTACACCTTC
NA	TRBD1	TRBV6-6	TRBJ2-7	CASSSGTGNYEQYF	TGTGCCAGCAGTTCCGGGACAGGGAACTACGAGCAGTACTTC